These 32 T cell receptor beta chains were sequenced from one sample in a study of blood T cell repertoires in COVID-19. TCRdb keeps only in-frame clones here, not all; method: immunoSEQ multiplex PCR. The data contain 200,000 to 250,000 clones, 70% to 85% of them singletons. Sequencing was done on a sample of peripheral blood. These receptors came from a woman older than 75 with acute or convalescent COVID-19.

The chain uses TRBV4-3 and TRBJ2-3; D perhaps matches TRBD2 (5 bases). V lost 6 bases to trimming and J lost 0 bases, with 7 bases between them. The CDR3 is made up of 13 amino acids. Per the germline V gene, CDR1 is LGHNA and CDR2 is YSLEER. The CDR3 DNA reads as TGCGCCAGCAGAGCTAGCAGCACAGATACGCAGTATTTT. Residues: CASRASSTDTQYF.

The rearrangement joins TRBV5-4 to TRBJ1-2, with 8 bases fitting TRBD1. CDR1 and CDR2 from the germline V gene are SGHNT and YYREEE (reference sequence). The CDR3 covers 15 residues. The junction had 5 bases not matched to a gene; V was cut back by 0 bases and J by 4 bases. As DNA, the CDR3 is TGTGCCAGCAGCTTGGGCGGGGACAGGACCTATGGCTACACCTTC. Amino acids: CASSLGGDRTYGYTF.

V usage is TRBV6-5 and J usage is TRBJ1-1; TRBD1 aligns across 9 bases. This CDR3 has 13 residues. V was clipped by 8 bases and J by 0 bases; unmatched bases: 1. Germline V lookup: CDR1 MNHEY, CDR2 SVGAGI. CDR3 sequence (DNA): TGTGCCAGCGGGACAGGGATGAACACTGAAGCTTTCTTT. It translates to CASGTGMNTEAFF.

The gene calls are TRBV19 and TRBJ2-5, with 7 bases that match TRBD2. Germline V CDR1 and CDR2: LNHDA, SQIVND (reference sequence). V gave up 5 bases and J gave up 5 bases; unmatched junction bases: 8. The CDR3 has 14 residues. The CDR3 protein is CASSPSGGRETQYF. The CDR3 coding sequence is TGTGCCAGTAGTCCTAGCGGCGGGCGGGAGACCCAGTACTTC.

This clone was counted ten times or more. V and J are TRBV19 and TRBJ1-1; TRBD1 agrees at 8 bases. The length of the CDR3 is 14 residues. Trimming at V came to 7 bases and at J to 4 bases, leaving 8 bases not matched to a gene. In germline, CDR1 is LNHDA, CDR2 SQIVND (reference sequence). In nucleotides, the CDR3 is TGTGCCAGTAATCAGGGGGCGCAGAGCACTGAAGCTTTCTTT. It codes for CASNQGAQSTEAFF.

The V call is TRBV11-3, the J call TRBJ2-7; D remains unclear. Germline-derived CDR1 and CDR2 are SGHNT and YENEEA. The CDR3 totals 16 residues. The V gene lost 11 bases and the J gene lost 3 bases, with 26 bases spanning the gap. CDR3 in DNA: TGTGCCGGCTATAATCTCATTCCTAGGTCCTACTACGAGCAGTACTTC. The encoded protein is CAGYNLIPRSYYEQYF.

The rearrangement joins TRBV11-2 to TRBJ2-2; 15 bases are a match to TRBD2. The J segment lost 7 bases and the V segment lost 7 bases, leaving 7 bases of the junction unmatched. Germline CDR1 is SGHAT and CDR2 is FQNNGV. This CDR3 spans 16 amino acids. DNA for the CDR3: TGTGCCAGCACCCGGACTAGCGGGAGGGACCACGGGGAGCTGTTTTTT. Protein: CASTRTSGRDHGELFF.

This chain joins TRBV4-1 and TRBJ1-5; a weak D match, TRBD1 (6 bases). CDR3 length: 17 amino acids. Germline-derived CDR1 and CDR2 are MGHRA and YSYEKL. V was shortened by 0 bases and J by 5 bases, with 17 bases between the two germline ends. Written as DNA, the CDR3 is TGCGCCAGCAGCCAAGACAAATCAAACAGGGCGCATCAGCCCCAGCATTTT. This gives the protein CASSQDKSNRAHQPQHF.

This chain links TRBV6-5 with TRBJ2-1, with TRBD1 as a possible D gene (6 bases). The CDR3 has 14 residues. Germline V gene sequence: CDR1 MNHEY, CDR2 SVGAGI. Trimming removed 4 bases from V and 5 bases from J, with 12 bases in between. CDR3 DNA sequence: TGTGCCAGCAGTTCTGGACAGAATAACAATGAGCAGTTCTTC. This gives the protein CASSSGQNNNEQFF.

The rearrangement uses TRBV3-1 (or the pseudogene TRBV3-2) and TRBJ1-2, with 7 positions matching TRBD1. CDR1 LGHDT and CDR2 YNNKEL come from the germline V gene (reference sequence). This CDR3 is built from 15 residues. Unmatched junction bases numbered 8, after V lost 3 bases and J lost 4 bases. The CDR3 reads CASSQGTASSYGYTF. In DNA form, the CDR3 reads TGTGCCAGCAGCCAGGGGACAGCCTCCTCCTATGGCTACACCTTC.

The chain joins TRBV27 to TRBJ1-1; weak D call: TRBD1 (6 bases). Trimming took 5 bases from V and 3 from J, leaving 10 bases between them. The CDR3 covers 13 residues. Germline loops: CDR1 MNHEY, CDR2 SMNVEV (reference sequence). The CDR3 coding sequence is TGTGCCAGCAGTCTCAGGGGATACACTGAAGCTTTCTTT. Its protein product is CASSLRGYTEAFF.

This sequence joins TRBV20-1 and TRBJ2-3; D not resolved. The CDR3 length is 11 residues. The V end was cut by 2 bases, the J end by 4 bases, with 4 bases between. The germline V gene has CDR1 DFQATT and CDR2 SNEGSKA (reference sequence). The CDR3, as DNA: TGCAGTGCTAGATTAGCAGATACGCAGTATTTT. Its protein product is CSARLADTQYF.

The rearrangement uses TRBV3-1 (or the pseudogene TRBV3-2) and TRBJ2-4; no firm D call. The CDR3 length is 15 residues. Deletions cut 0 bases from V and 4 bases from J, with 10 bases between. Per germline, CDR1 LGHDT and CDR2 YNNKEL (reference sequence). CDR3 bases: TGTGCCAGCAGCCAAGATGGGCGCCTTAAAAACATTCAGTACTTC. This translates into CASSQDGRLKNIQYF.

The chain has TRBV9 and TRBJ2-7; 13 nucleotides agree with TRBD2. The V segment lost 3 bases and the J segment 2 bases; nucleotides outside the gene matches: 2. CDR1 and CDR2 from the germline V gene are SGDLS and YYNGEE. The CDR3 is made up of 15 amino acids. For the CDR3, the DNA is TGTGCCAGCAGCGCCGGGACTAGCGGGGCCTACGAGCAGTACTTC. Amino acids: CASSAGTSGAYEQYF.

This chain connects TRBV5-8 to TRBJ1-5; 7 bases are a match to TRBD1. V shed 3 bases, J shed 5 bases, and the junction held 11 bases outside the gene matches. Germline-derived CDR1 and CDR2 are SGHTS and YDEGEE. The CDR3 loop spans 16 amino acids. The CDR3 DNA reads as TGTGCCAGCAGCTCCGCGTTCGGACAGGCCGATCAGCCCCAGCATTTT. Translated: CASSSAFGQADQPQHF.

The V call is TRBV5-4, the J call TRBJ2-7; 7 bases agree with TRBD1. V trimming: 5 bases; J trimming: 3 bases; junction bases outside the gene matches: 5. Germline CDR1 SGHNT, CDR2 YYREEE (reference sequence). The CDR3 loop spans 13 amino acids. The CDR3 DNA follows: TGTGCCAGCAGATTACAGGGGAGCTACGAGCAGTACTTC. It specifies CASRLQGSYEQYF.

This chain connects TRBV7-9 to TRBJ2-1; the D gene is possibly TRBD2 (6 bases). CDR1 and CDR2 from the germline V gene are SEHNR and FQNEAQ (reference sequence). This CDR3 has 13 amino acids. Between the trimmed V and J ends, which lost 7 bases and 7 bases, there was a span of 14 bases. DNA for the CDR3: TGTGCCAGCACCCAGAGTGGGGGGAATGAGCAGTTCTTC. This encodes CASTQSGGNEQFF.

The gene calls are TRBV25-1 and TRBJ2-1, with 8 bases fitting TRBD1. The CDR3 runs to 15 residues. The junction had 6 bases not matched to a gene; V was cut back by 8 bases and J by 0 bases. Germline CDR1 MGHDK, CDR2 SYGVNS. The CDR3 bases are TGTGCCAGCGCTAAGACAGGGGTCTCCTACAATGAGCAGTTCTTC. As protein: CASAKTGVSYNEQFF.

CDR3 DNA sequence: TGTGCCAGCAGTGTCACGCGGGGGCTCTACACTGAAGCTTTCTTT. It yields the protein CASSVTRGLYTEAFF. The rearrangement uses TRBV28 and TRBJ1-1; D is possibly TRBD1 (6 bases). Trimming removed 5 bases from V and 3 bases from J, with 16 bases in between. This CDR3 has 15 amino acids. Germline CDR1 reads MDHEN; CDR2 reads SYDVKM.

The V gene is TRBV6-5, the J gene TRBJ2-3; 8 nucleotides line up with TRBD1. CDR1 and CDR2 (germline): MNHEY, SVGAGI. J lost 6 bases, V lost 2 bases, and 10 bases had no gene match. This CDR3 spans 16 amino acids. The CDR3 bases are TGTGCCAGCAGTTACCTTAGGACAGGGACGGTGGATACGCAGTATTTT. This encodes CASSYLRTGTVDTQYF.

The rearrangement uses TRBV2 and TRBJ2-5; 8 positions match TRBD2. The CDR3 is 14 residues long. V was pared by 5 bases and J by 1 base, with 3 bases of the junction left unmatched. Germline CDR1 reads SNHLY; CDR2 reads FYNNEI. In DNA form, the CDR3 reads TGTGCCAGCAGTCCCGGGACTAGCCAAGAGACCCAGTACTTC. This translates into CASSPGTSQETQYF.

This clone was observed a single time. The rearrangement uses TRBV9 and TRBJ2-7, with 8 bases fitting TRBD1. The CDR3 sequence is 14 residues long. Germline V gene data show CDR1 as SGDLS and CDR2 as YYNGEE. V dropped 2 bases and J dropped 2; count of bases not matched to a gene: 3. The CDR3: CASSVDRVTYEQYF. The CDR3 DNA reads TGTGCCAGCAGCGTGGACAGGGTTACCTACGAGCAGTACTTC.

The rearrangement links TRBV6-2 or TRBV6-3 to TRBJ2-5; 10 bases are shared with TRBD2. This CDR3 has 14 residues. Losses at the gene ends were 4 bases for V and 9 bases for J; bases not matched to a gene: 8. Germline CDR1 is MNHEY and CDR2 is SVGEGT. The CDR3, as DNA: TGTGCCAGCAGTTGGTCTAGCGGGAGACGGGCCCAGTACTTC. Protein sequence: CASSWSSGRRAQYF.

The rearrangement uses TRBV7-2 and TRBJ1-1, with D uncertain. Germline lookup yields CDR1 SGHTA and CDR2 FQGNSA. The CDR3 runs 14 residues. V was clipped by 2 bases and J by 1 base, with 8 bases between them. The CDR3 DNA is TGTGCCAGCAGCTTAATCCCTCCGAACACTGAAGCTTTCTTT. This encodes CASSLIPPNTEAFF. Full variable domain (remainder filled in from reference TRBV7-2 and TRBJ1-1): GAGVSQSPSNKVTEKGKDVELRCDPISGHTALYWYRQSLGQGLEFLIYFQGNSAPDKSGLPSDRFSAERTGGSVSTLTIQRTQQEDSAVYLCASSLIPPNTEAFFGQGTRLTVV.

This clone was detected only once. The CDR3 nucleotides read TGTGCCAGCAGCTTAGATTGGGCAACCACTGAAGCTTTCTTT. Translation gives CASSLDWATTEAFF. The chain carries TRBV7-9 and TRBJ1-1; D ambiguous. The CDR3 is 14 residues long. The germline V gene encodes CDR1 SEHNR and CDR2 FQNEAQ (reference sequence). Trimming left V 1 base short and J 4 bases short, with 10 bases between.

The J gene is TRBJ1-4, the V gene TRBV7-9; TRBD1 might be the D (5 bases). V was clipped by 5 bases and J by 5 bases, with 15 bases between them. The CDR3 is 15 residues long. Germline V gene sequence: CDR1 SEHNR, CDR2 FQNEAQ (reference sequence). This chain's CDR3 is CASSQRGAENEKLFF. CDR3 bases: TGTGCCAGCAGCCAGCGCGGGGCGGAGAATGAAAAACTGTTTTTT.

The CDR3 loop is CASRTSGGPYNEQFF. CDR3 nucleotide sequence: TGTGCCAGCAGAACTAGCGGGGGCCCCTACAATGAGCAGTTCTTC. The J gene is TRBJ2-1, the V gene TRBV2, with 11 bases identical to TRBD2. CDR3 length: 15 amino acids. Germline loops: CDR1 SNHLY, CDR2 FYNNEI. The junction had 3 bases not matched to a gene; V was cut back by 6 bases and J by 2 bases.

This clone was recorded once. This chain connects TRBV7-2 to TRBJ1-4; 9 nucleotides match TRBD1. J gave up 4 bases and V 5 bases, and 5 bases lay outside the gene matches. CDR1 SGHTA and CDR2 FQGNSA come from the germline V gene. The CDR3 extends over 15 amino acids. CDR3 residues: CASSPPGQGNEKLFF. The CDR3 DNA reads as TGTGCCAGCAGCCCCCCGGGACAGGGTAATGAAAAACTGTTTTTT.

This sequence joins TRBV6-5 and TRBJ1-1, with D tentatively TRBD1 (6 bases). V lost 6 bases and J 7 bases, leaving 18 bases between the germline ends. This CDR3 is built from 14 residues. CDR1 MNHEY and CDR2 SVGAGI come from the germline V gene. The CDR3 DNA reads TGTGCCAGCAGATATTTATCAGGGGTCGGTGAAGCTTTCTTT. It codes for CASRYLSGVGEAFF.

This chain uses TRBV30 with TRBJ1-6; no clear D. Germline V gene data show CDR1 as GTSNPN and CDR2 as SVGIG (reference sequence). The CDR3 is 14 amino acids. The germline V and J ends were trimmed by 3 bases and 7 bases, with 13 bases remaining between them. The CDR3 nucleotides read TGTGCCTGGAGGAGGTCAGCGCCCAATTCACCCCTCCACTTT. This codes for CAWRRSAPNSPLHF. Filled out from reference TRBV30 and TRBJ1-6, the complete variable domain reads SQTIHQWPATLVQPVGSPLSLECTVEGTSNPNLYWYRQAAGRGLQLLFYSVGIGQISSEVPQNLSASRPQDRQFILSSKKLLLSDSGFYLCAWRRSAPNSPLHFGNGTRLTVT.

V gene TRBV7-9 combines with J gene TRBJ1-5, with D uncertain. The CDR3 is 15 amino acids. Between the trimmed V and J ends, which lost 1 base and 2 bases, there was a span of 9 bases. Germline V gene data show CDR1 as SEHNR and CDR2 as FQNEAQ (reference sequence). CDR3 loop: CASSLGGDGNQPQHF. The CDR3, as DNA: TGTGCCAGCAGCTTAGGGGGAGATGGCAATCAGCCCCAGCATTTT.

The V gene is TRBV3-1 (or the pseudogene TRBV3-2), the J gene TRBJ2-7; 10 bases line up with TRBD1. V trimming: 7 bases; J trimming: 5 bases; junction bases outside the gene matches: 5. Germline V gene sequence: CDR1 LGHDT, CDR2 YNNKEL (reference sequence). This CDR3 region has 13 residues. CDR3 in amino acids: CASNRQGAHEQYF. CDR3 coding DNA: TGTGCCAGCAACCGACAGGGGGCCCACGAGCAGTACTTC.